This T cell receptor beta chain was retrieved from a study of blood T cell repertoires in COVID-19. Whole-study context: Material from acute and convalescent COVID-19 was sourced from the United States, Italy and Spain.

This clone appeared a few times. This CDR3 has 13 residues. Germline V gene lookup returns CDR1 MNHNY and CDR2 SVGAGI (reference sequence). The ends were cut back, 0 bases at V and 3 bases at J, with 5 bases in the middle. Using immunoSEQ multiplex PCR, the repertoire was profiled, and TCRdb retains in-frame clones only, with some absent. The data hold 65,000 or so clones, with roughly 77% observed a single time. The TCR sequence derives from a woman in her seventies with acute or convalescent COVID-19. Sample: peripheral blood. The chain combines TRBV6-6 with TRBJ1-1; D not certain. Written as DNA, the CDR3 is TGTGCCAGCAGTTACTCGATAGACACTGAAGCTTTCTTT. This encodes CASSYSIDTEAFF.